Following are 20 T cell receptor beta chains from one sample sequenced in a study of blood T cells in healthy people across ages. A second roughly 7 to 12 cycle PCR used barcoded and J-beta primers. Via MiXCR, TCRdb re-called the 5' RACE reads, giving one row per CDR3 protein. The sample lists 1.5 million or so distinct CDR3 sequences, 42% occurring once. Sample: blood. These receptors all stem from a woman in her late teens or twenties in good health.

The chain recombines TRBV27 with TRBJ2-7, with D possibly being TRBD2 (5 bases). V lost 5 bases, J lost 1 base, and 21 bases lay in between. The CDR3 has 17 residues. Germline V gene data show CDR1 as MNHEY and CDR2 as SMNVEV (reference sequence). The CDR3 here is CASSPSISGKFSYEQYF. The CDR3 nucleotides are TGTGCCAGCAGTCCCTCGATCAGCGGAAAGTTTTCCTACGAGCAGTACTTC.

CDR3 protein: CASSQAPPPTDTQYF. The CDR3 bases are TGTGCCAGCAGCCAAGCCCCCCCTCCCACAGATACGCAGTATTTT. This chain uses TRBV14 with TRBJ2-3, with no clear D. The CDR3 extends over 15 amino acids. V gave up 1 base and J gave up 2 bases, with 10 bases separating them. Germline values: CDR1 SGHDN, CDR2 FVKESK.

The genes are TRBV18 and TRBJ2-5; a weak D match, TRBD1 (5 bases). This CDR3 region has 15 residues. V shed 4 bases and J shed 4 bases, with 16 bases lying between them. Germline V lookup: CDR1 KGHSH, CDR2 LQKENI. The CDR3 region is CASSRSETAVETQYF. The CDR3, as DNA: TGTGCCAGCTCACGTTCCGAGACAGCAGTAGAGACCCAGTACTTC.

The J gene is TRBJ2-1, the V gene TRBV4-3; 10 positions match TRBD2. J was trimmed by 3 bases and V by 0 bases; bases with no gene match: 5. This CDR3 has 17 residues. CDR1 and CDR2 (germline): LGHNA, YSLEER. The CDR3 spells CASSQDLAGAYYNEQFF. DNA for the CDR3: TGCGCCAGCAGCCAAGATCTAGCGGGAGCTTACTACAATGAGCAGTTCTTC.

This chain links TRBV7-9 with TRBJ2-1; 7 nucleotides match TRBD2. Losses at the gene ends were 5 bases for V and 0 bases for J; bases not matched to a gene: 10. The CDR3 is made up of 17 amino acids. Germline V gene sequence: CDR1 SEHNR, CDR2 FQNEAQ (reference sequence). CDR3 sequence reads: CASSAFAGVLSYNEQFF. The CDR3 DNA is TGTGCCAGCAGCGCTTTCGCGGGAGTCCTCTCCTACAATGAGCAGTTCTTC.

This clonotype was seen only a few times. V is TRBV28 and J is TRBJ2-1, with 9 bases lining up with TRBD1. The CDR3 loop spans 14 amino acids. Losses at the gene ends were 6 bases for V and 5 bases for J; bases not matched to a gene: 5. The germline V gene has CDR1 MDHEN and CDR2 SYDVKM. The CDR3 spells CASSKWTGDNEQFF. The DNA of the CDR3 is TGTGCCAGCAGCAAGTGGACAGGGGACAATGAGCAGTTCTTC.

This chain connects TRBV7-2 to TRBJ2-1; TRBD2 is a possible D gene (6 bases). The CDR3 loop spans 17 amino acids. CDR1 is SGHTA and CDR2 is FQGNSA in the germline V gene. Trimming shortened V by 5 bases and J by 7 bases, and 24 bases separated the two germline ends. The CDR3 reads CASSPQPVVADQNEQFF. The CDR3 DNA reads TGTGCCAGCAGCCCCCAGCCGGTAGTAGCGGACCAGAATGAGCAGTTCTTC.

This clonotype occurred a few times. This sequence joins TRBV18 and TRBJ2-1; D may be TRBD2 (6 bases). Germline CDR1 reads KGHSH; CDR2 reads LQKENI. The CDR3 sequence is 15 residues long. V shed 0 bases and J shed 6 bases, with 12 bases lying between them. The CDR3 sequence: CASSPPAGSSNEQFF. CDR3 DNA: TGTGCCAGCTCACCACCAGCGGGTTCTTCCAATGAGCAGTTCTTC.

The chain links TRBV20-1 to TRBJ2-1; D remains unclear. Trimming cost V 3 bases and J 8 bases, with 20 bases left between them. The CDR3 consists of 15 residues. CDR1 is DFQATT and CDR2 is SNEGSKA in the germline V gene (reference sequence). The CDR3 DNA follows: TGCAGTGCTAGCCAATCGAAGGGATTCTTGGATGAGCAGTTCTTC. This encodes CSASQSKGFLDEQFF.

This clonotype was counted at least ten times. V gene TRBV6-1 combines with J gene TRBJ1-1; 7 bases fit TRBD1. The J segment lost 1 base and the V segment lost 6 bases, leaving 2 bases of the junction unmatched. There are 13 residues in the CDR3. CDR1 and CDR2 from the germline V gene are MNHNS and SASEGT. CDR3 protein: CASRRQGNTEAFF. CDR3 DNA sequence: TGTGCCAGCAGAAGACAGGGGAACACTGAAGCTTTCTTT.

Regarding this clonotype: Relative to the germline gene, one junction end is altered; a read error may explain this. The chain's CDR3 is CASGYPESTDTQYF. The DNA for the CDR3 is TGTGCCAGCGGTTACCCCGAAAGCACAGATACACAGTATTTT. This rearrangement joins TRBV6-2 or TRBV6-3 to TRBJ2-3, with D hard to call. Germline V gene data show CDR1 as MNHEY and CDR2 as SVGEGT. The CDR3 length is 14 residues.

The V call is TRBV7-9, the J call TRBJ2-7; TRBD2 matches at 9 bases. Per the germline V gene, CDR1 is SEHNR and CDR2 is FQNEAQ (reference sequence). V lost 5 bases to trimming and J lost 13 bases; unmatched junction nucleotides: 21. The CDR3 totals 16 residues. CDR3 bases: TGTGCCAGCAGCCTAGATGCAGCGGGGGGCTTCTACGAGAAATACTTC. Protein product: CASSLDAAGGFYEKYF.

The CDR3: CASSEDTGTEAFF. The CDR3 coding sequence is TGTGCCAGCAGTGAAGATACGGGAACTGAAGCTTTCTTT. The rearrangement uses TRBV2 and TRBJ1-1; D unclear. V was shortened by 1 base and J by 5 bases, with 8 bases between the two germline ends. The length of the CDR3 is 13 residues. CDR1 is SNHLY and CDR2 is FYNNEI in the germline V gene. The variable domain in full, completed from reference TRBV2 and TRBJ1-1, reads EPEVTQTPSHQVTQMGQEVILRCVPISNHLYFYWYRQILGQKVEFLVSFYNNEISEKSEIFDDQFSVERPDGSNFTLKIRSTKLEDSAMYFCASSEDTGTEAFFGQGTRLTVV.

The sample holds a few counts of this clonotype. The CDR3 DNA sequence: TGCGCCAGCAGCCAAGAATCATATCGGCAAAACAATCAGCCCCAGCATTTT. Translating gives CASSQESYRQNNQPQHF. The chain recombines TRBV4-1 with TRBJ1-5; D gene ambiguous. Germline CDR1 MGHRA, CDR2 YSYEKL. This CDR3 is built from 17 residues. The ends were cut back, 0 bases at V and 3 bases at J, with 15 bases in the middle.

The rearrangement joins TRBV11-2 to TRBJ2-2, with 8 bases fitting TRBD1. The germline V gene encodes CDR1 SGHAT and CDR2 FQNNGV. Trimming cost V 2 bases and J 5 bases; bases outside gene matches: 4. This CDR3 region has 15 residues. The CDR3 loop reads CASSLPRTGTGELFF. Written as DNA, the CDR3 is TGTGCCAGCAGCTTACCCCGGACAGGGACCGGGGAGCTGTTTTTT.

This chain joins TRBV20-1 and TRBJ2-5, with TRBD2 as a possible D gene (6 bases). Looked up from germline, CDR1 is DFQATT and CDR2 is SNEGSKA (reference sequence). Trimming pared 1 base from V and 2 bases from J, leaving 20 bases between. This CDR3 is 17 amino acids long. The CDR3 region is CSARALTGLAIQETQYF. The CDR3 nucleotides read TGCAGTGCTAGAGCCCTGACTGGGCTAGCGATACAAGAGACCCAGTACTTC.

This rearrangement joins TRBV27 to TRBJ2-7; tentatively, D is TRBD1 (5 bases). This CDR3 has 14 amino acids. The V end lost 4 bases, the J end lost 2 bases, and 12 bases lay between the germline ends. The germline gives CDR1 MNHEY, CDR2 SMNVEV (reference sequence). For the CDR3, the DNA is TGTGCCAGCAGTTGGGGAACAGGTCCCTACGAGCAGTACTTC. This gives the protein CASSWGTGPYEQYF.

A single count supports this clonotype. This chain connects TRBV5-1 to TRBJ1-2; TRBD1 matches at 12 bases. V lost 0 bases and J lost 7; bases outside the gene matches: 4. The CDR3 sequence is 15 residues long. Germline CDR1 and CDR2: SGHRS and YFSETQ. The CDR3 DNA is TGCGCCAGCAGCTTGGAGGGACAGGGGGCGCCTGGCTACACCTTC. Its translation: CASSLEGQGAPGYTF.

This clonotype was detected only a few times. The chain recombines TRBV9 with TRBJ2-5; a weak D match, TRBD2 (6 bases). Germline CDR1 is SGDLS and CDR2 is YYNGEE. The CDR3 is 14 amino acids. Trimming shortened V by 3 bases and J by 2 bases, and 11 bases separated the two germline ends. This CDR3 is CASSGAGSQETQYF. The CDR3 DNA sequence: TGTGCCAGCAGCGGGGCGGGATCACAAGAGACCCAGTACTTC.

The chain carries TRBV20-1 and TRBJ1-4, with TRBD1 as a possible D gene (5 bases). Per germline, CDR1 DFQATT and CDR2 SNEGSKA (reference sequence). Trimming took off 3 bases at V and 4 bases at J, with 9 bases between the two ends. This CDR3 spans 13 amino acids. The CDR3 loop reads CSARTDHNEKLFF. The CDR3 DNA reads as TGCAGTGCTAGGACAGACCATAATGAAAAACTGTTTTTT.